These 22 T cell receptor beta chains originate from one sample sequenced in a study of response to subunit inactivated influenza vaccine. TCRdb fed the RT-PCR reads into MiXCR, producing one record per CDR3 protein. The sample includes 650,000 or so distinct CDR3 sequences, around 15% seen only once; the top ten take about 7.6%. The specimen was PBMCs from blood, collected 14 days before vaccination. The receptors were sampled from a middle-aged man who received an inactivated influenza vaccine.

This clonotype has a count of ten or more. The rearrangement joins TRBV20-1 to TRBJ2-7; D remains unclear. The germline gives CDR1 DFQATT, CDR2 SNEGSKA (reference sequence). The CDR3 length is 10 residues. Trimming cost V 3 bases and J 5 bases, with 5 bases left between them. The CDR3 nucleotides read TGCAGTGCTAGCCAGAACGAGCAGTACTTC. This encodes CSASQNEQYF.

This chain joins TRBV7-9 and TRBJ1-2; 7 nucleotides agree with TRBD1. V lost 5 bases to trimming and J lost 8 bases; unmatched junction nucleotides: 8. Germline-derived CDR1 and CDR2 are SEHNR and FQNEAQ (reference sequence). This CDR3 has 13 amino acids. The CDR3 nucleotides read TGTGCCAGCAGCCCCAGGGGGTCGGACGGCTACACCTTC. Translating it yields CASSPRGSDGYTF. Filled out from reference TRBV7-9 and TRBJ1-2, the complete variable domain reads DTGVSQNPRHKITKRGQNVTFRCDPISEHNRLYWYRQTLGQGPEFLTYFQNEAQLEKSRLLSDRFSAERPKGSFSTLEIQRTEQGDSAMYLCASSPRGSDGYTFGSGTRLTVV.

The J gene is TRBJ2-5, the V gene TRBV11-2; 9 bases are shared with TRBD2. V shed 1 base, J shed 7 bases, and the junction held 10 bases outside the gene matches. The CDR3 consists of 16 residues. CDR1 is SGHAT and CDR2 is FQNNGV in the germline V gene. CDR3 residues: CASSLGSSGTHGTQYF. The DNA of the CDR3 is TGTGCCAGCAGCTTAGGTTCTAGCGGGACCCACGGGACCCAGTACTTC. Full variable domain (remainder filled in from reference TRBV11-2 and TRBJ2-5): EAGVAQSPRYKIIEKRQSVAFWCNPISGHATLYWYQQILGQGPKLLIQFQNNGVVDDSQLPKDRFSAERLKGVDSTLKIQPAKLEDSAVYLCASSLGSSGTHGTQYFGPGTRLLVL.

The V and J genes are TRBV20-1 and TRBJ2-5, with 7 bases lining up with TRBD2. After removal of 3 bases from V and 0 bases from J, the junction contained 13 bases not matched to a gene. CDR3 length: 17 amino acids. CDR1 and CDR2 (germline): DFQATT, SNEGSKA (reference sequence). The CDR3 loop reads CSASPSGSSTNQETQYF. The CDR3 DNA follows: TGCAGTGCTAGCCCTAGCGGCAGCAGCACCAACCAAGAGACCCAGTACTTC.

The chain couples TRBV6-1 to TRBJ2-4, with TRBD2 matching over 8 bases. Per germline, CDR1 MNHNS and CDR2 SASEGT. This CDR3 is 16 amino acids long. J was trimmed by 0 bases and V by 6 bases; bases with no gene match: 7. The CDR3 loop is CASSPTSGSAKNIQYF. Written as DNA, the CDR3 is TGTGCCAGCAGCCCAACTAGCGGATCAGCCAAAAACATTCAGTACTTC.

This clonotype occurred many times. Written as DNA, the CDR3 is TGCGCCAGCAGCCAAGGCCTGACCCGATTCAGCGAGCAGTTCTTC. It specifies CASSQGLTRFSEQFF. This chain joins TRBV4-3 and TRBJ2-1, with D unresolved. Deletions cut 1 base from V and 10 bases from J, with 17 bases between. The CDR3 sequence is 15 residues long. Germline V gene data show CDR1 as LGHNA and CDR2 as YSLEER.

This clonotype has a handful of counts. The chain has TRBV7-2 and TRBJ2-1; weak D call: TRBD2 (5 bases). The CDR3 sequence is 17 residues long. Trimming pared 1 base from V and 0 bases from J, leaving 13 bases between. The germline CDR1 and CDR2 sequences are SGHTA and FQGNSA. Written as DNA, the CDR3 is TGTGCCAGCAGCTTAGGGACCGGACTGTTCTCCTACAATGAGCAGTTCTTC. This codes for CASSLGTGLFSYNEQFF.

The rearrangement uses TRBV24-1 and TRBJ2-1; 13 nucleotides line up with TRBD2. This CDR3 has 17 residues. Trimming removed 3 bases from V and 2 bases from J; junction bases left unmatched: 3. CDR1 and CDR2 from the germline V gene are KGHDR and SFDVKD. In DNA form, the CDR3 reads TGTGCCACCAGTGATCGCGGACTAGCGGGGGCCTACAATGAGCAGTTCTTC. It is translated as CATSDRGLAGAYNEQFF.

This clonotype appeared many times. The rearrangement uses TRBV6-1 and TRBJ2-7, with TRBD1 matching over 9 bases. The CDR3 extends over 14 amino acids. The germline V gene has CDR1 MNHNS and CDR2 SASEGT. V was pared by 6 bases and J by 3 bases, with 6 bases of the junction left unmatched. CDR3 protein: CASRDDRGVYEQYF. CDR3 sequence (DNA): TGTGCCAGCAGAGACGACAGGGGGGTCTACGAGCAGTACTTC.

This clonotype was observed many times. The chain has TRBV11-2 and TRBJ2-5, with 7 bases lining up with TRBD2. The CDR3 is 15 residues long. V lost 1 base and J lost 5; bases outside the gene matches: 7. Germline CDR1 is SGHAT and CDR2 is FQNNGV. Here the CDR3 DNA reads TGTGCCAGCAGCTTAGGAGGACTAGTGATGGAGACCCAGTACTTC. It specifies CASSLGGLVMETQYF. Full variable domain (rest looked up from reference TRBV11-2 and TRBJ2-5): EAGVAQSPRYKIIEKRQSVAFWCNPISGHATLYWYQQILGQGPKLLIQFQNNGVVDDSQLPKDRFSAERLKGVDSTLKIQPAKLEDSAVYLCASSLGGLVMETQYFGPGTRLLVL.

This chain connects TRBV27 to TRBJ1-5; the D gene is possibly TRBD1 (5 bases). CDR1 MNHEY and CDR2 SMNVEV come from the germline V gene (reference sequence). V was trimmed by 2 bases and J by 2 bases, leaving 10 bases between them. The CDR3 is 15 amino acids. The chain's CDR3 is CASSLMGPGNQPQHF. The CDR3 bases are TGTGCCAGCAGTTTAATGGGGCCGGGCAATCAGCCCCAGCATTTT.

In its sample, this clonotype was seen a few times. The V and J genes are TRBV7-2 and TRBJ2-5; TRBD2 matches at 10 bases. There are 16 residues in the CDR3. Germline lookup yields CDR1 SGHTA and CDR2 FQGNSA. Losses at the gene ends were 2 bases for V and 1 base for J; bases not matched to a gene: 4. This CDR3 reads CASSLSSGGPQETQYF. As DNA, the CDR3 is TGTGCCAGCAGCTTATCTAGCGGGGGACCCCAAGAGACCCAGTACTTC.

This clonotype was seen more than once but under ten times. The chain couples TRBV29-1 to TRBJ1-1; D is unclear. The CDR3 has 10 residues. With 2 bases removed from V and 6 bases from J, the gap between germline ends came to 4 bases. The germline gives CDR1 SQVTM, CDR2 ANQGSEA. CDR3 nucleotide sequence: TGCAGCGTTGAACCCCCTGAAGCTTTCTTT. This translates into CSVEPPEAFF.

This chain uses TRBV10-3 with TRBJ2-4, with 11 bases matching TRBD2. V shed 3 bases, J shed 0 bases, and the junction held 7 bases outside the gene matches. The germline V gene has CDR1 ENHRY and CDR2 SYGVKD. The CDR3 contains 18 residues. The CDR3 sequence: CAISDPVAGGLAKNIQYF. CDR3 sequence (DNA): TGTGCCATCAGTGATCCGGTAGCGGGAGGGCTAGCCAAAAACATTCAGTACTTC.

As concerns this clonotype: The conserved closing phenylalanine or tryptophan is absent in this CDR3, likely reflecting a read error. The chain joins TRBV4-2 to TRBJ2-1; D is undetermined. Germline CDR1 is LGHNA and CDR2 is YNFKEQ. The length of the CDR3 is 13 residues. V lost 1 base, J lost 7 bases, and 8 bases lay in between. CDR3 in amino acids: CASSQVMGNEQFI. For the CDR3, the DNA is TGTGCCAGCAGCCAAGTTATGGGGAATGAGCAGTTCATC.

The chain joins TRBV29-1 to TRBJ2-7, with D unresolved. The CDR3 runs to 12 residues. Germline V gene lookup returns CDR1 SQVTM and CDR2 ANQGSEA. The V and J ends lost 7 bases and 0 bases respectively, with 10 bases between them. The CDR3: CSARTSSYEQYF. The CDR3 DNA sequence: TGCAGCGCCAGGACCAGCTCCTACGAGCAGTACTTC.

This clonotype was seen only a few times. CDR3 sequence reads: CSALGRGGNPKNIQYF. Written as DNA, the CDR3 is TGCAGTGCCCTCGGAAGAGGGGGAAACCCCAAAAACATTCAGTACTTC. The V and J genes are TRBV20-1 and TRBJ2-4, with D tentatively TRBD1 (6 bases). The CDR3 runs to 16 residues. V was trimmed by 6 bases and J by 2 bases, leaving 20 bases between them. The germline gives CDR1 DFQATT, CDR2 SNEGSKA (reference sequence).

In this sample, this clonotype turned up a few times. The chain couples TRBV5-1 to TRBJ2-4; 9 bases align to TRBD2. Germline values: CDR1 SGHRS, CDR2 YFSETQ. This CDR3 has 15 residues. The junction had 2 bases not matched to a gene; V was cut back by 2 bases and J by 2 bases. The chain's CDR3 is CASSLAGGSKNIQYF. In DNA form, the CDR3 reads TGCGCCAGCAGCTTAGCGGGGGGCTCCAAAAACATTCAGTACTTC.

This clonotype was counted only a few times. The rearrangement uses TRBV29-1 and TRBJ1-1, with D perhaps matching TRBD1 (6 bases). The CDR3 covers 14 residues. Trimming took off 2 bases at V and 1 base at J, with 11 bases between the two ends. The germline V gene has CDR1 SQVTM and CDR2 ANQGSEA. The CDR3 region is CSVESDRPNTEAFF. Here the CDR3 DNA reads TGCAGCGTTGAATCAGACAGGCCGAACACTGAAGCTTTCTTT.

V and J are TRBV6-1 and TRBJ2-2; tentative D call: TRBD1 (6 bases). Germline V gene data show CDR1 as MNHNS and CDR2 as SASEGT. V lost 7 bases, J lost 2 bases, and 23 bases lay in between. CDR3 size: 18 residues. CDR3 amino acids: CASINDRTRLINTGELFF. The CDR3 bases are TGTGCCAGCATAAACGACAGGACCAGATTAATCAACACCGGGGAGCTGTTTTTT.

This clonotype was seen only a few times. This chain joins TRBV28 and TRBJ1-5; TRBD1 is a possible D gene (6 bases). The germline gives CDR1 MDHEN, CDR2 SYDVKM. The length of the CDR3 is 15 residues. Trimming took 1 base from V and 5 from J, leaving 12 bases between them. CDR3: CASSLSGASHQPQHF. As DNA, the CDR3 is TGTGCCAGCAGTTTATCAGGGGCATCTCATCAGCCCCAGCATTTT.

The chain couples TRBV7-2 to TRBJ1-2; the D is unclear. Germline CDR1 SGHTA, CDR2 FQGNSA. The CDR3 has 14 amino acids. V was trimmed by 8 bases and J by 0 bases, leaving 13 bases between them. The CDR3, as DNA: TGTGCCAGCGCGGGAAGCAGAACTAACTATGGCTACACCTTC. Its translation is CASAGSRTNYGYTF.